This TCR beta chain was sequenced during a study of blood T cell repertoires in COVID-19. Study-level information: Donors in the United States, Italy and Spain gave samples during acute or convalescent COVID-19. PBMCs, B-cell-depleted T cells, or T cells were the source of the cDNA or gDNA that made up the material.

As processed by the authors: It was from reference gene primer amplification that nucleated cell counts were estimated. This table comes from immunoSEQ multiplex PCR, and its TCRdb copy is limited to in-frame clones, with some not included. D and trimming come from the DNA, and the V and J calls and clone size come from that table. The repertoire has some 250,000 clones, less than 90% of them found once; the top ten carry roughly 12%. In this sample, this clone turned up a few times. CDR1 and CDR2 from the germline V gene are SQVTM and ANQGSEA. This CDR3 comprises 11 residues. V was shortened by 1 base and J by 7 bases, with 7 bases between the two germline ends.

The TCR was taken from a woman younger than 45 with COVID-19, enrolled during active disease. V and J are TRBV29-1 and TRBJ1-1; D is ambiguous. The specimen was peripheral blood. The CDR3 bases are TGCAGCGTTGAAGGCAGTGTTGAAGCTTTCTTT. Its translation is CSVEGSVEAFF.